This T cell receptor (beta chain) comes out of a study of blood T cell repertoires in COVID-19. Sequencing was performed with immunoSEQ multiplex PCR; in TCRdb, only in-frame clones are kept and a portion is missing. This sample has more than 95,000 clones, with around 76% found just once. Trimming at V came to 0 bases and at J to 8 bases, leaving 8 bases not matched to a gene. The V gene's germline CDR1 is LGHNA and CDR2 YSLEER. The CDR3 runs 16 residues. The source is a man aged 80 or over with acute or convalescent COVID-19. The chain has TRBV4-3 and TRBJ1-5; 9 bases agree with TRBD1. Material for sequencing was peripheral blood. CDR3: CASSQDGGQGRKPQHF. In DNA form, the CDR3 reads TGCGCCAGCAGCCAAGATGGAGGACAGGGGAGGAAGCCCCAGCATTTT.